Listed below are T cell receptor beta chains from one sample, sequenced in a study of T cell responses to AZD1222 COVID-19 vaccine. TCRdb's copy holds only in-frame clones and misses some; the assay was immunoSEQ multiplex PCR. In the table there are roughly 21,000 clones, approximately 79% of which are singletons. The source material was peripheral blood, sampled on day 0 of AZD1222 vaccination. The receptor set was obtained from an adult in good health. The CDR3 runs from the conserved cysteine through the conserved F or W. The D gene is left open where the match is weak. Some rows mark clone size as missing; the rest say once, few, many or name a class of expanded clone.

>TRBV28|.|.|TRBJ2-3
CASTESRGATDTQYF
TGTGCCAGCACCGAGTCCCGGGGAGCAACAGATACGCAGTATTTT
>TRBV28|.|.|TRBJ1-5
CASSFFGRGNQPQHF
TGTGCCAGCAGTTTTTTCGGGAGGGGCAATCAGCCCCAGCATTTT
>TRBV7-7|.|TRBD2|TRBJ2-2
CASSVGRGGTGELFF
TGTGCCAGCAGCGTTGGGAGGGGAGGAACCGGGGAGCTGTTTTTT
>TRBV14|.|.|TRBJ2-6
CASSQVKYYSGANVLTF
TGTGCCAGCAGCCAAGTCAAGTACTACTCTGGGGCCAACGTCCTGACTTTC
>TRBV5-6|few|.|TRBJ1-6
CASSSQGLLNSPLHF
TGTGCCAGCAGCTCTCAGGGACTGCTCAATTCACCCCTCCACTTT
>TRBV7-9|.|.|TRBJ1-1
CAHGTPNTEAFF
TGTGCCCACGGGACACCGAACACTGAAGCTTTCTTT
>TRBV30|.|.|TRBJ1-1
CAWNREQNTEAFF
TGTGCCTGGAACAGGGAACAGAACACTGAAGCTTTCTTT
>TRBV6-5|once|TRBD2|TRBJ2-3
CAAGLAGVKDTQYF
TGTGCCGCCGGCCTAGCGGGAGTTAAAGATACGCAGTATTTT
>TRBV6-2/TRBV6-3|.|.|TRBJ2-7
CASSYWGSSYEQYF
TGTGCCAGCAGTTACTGGGGGAGCTCCTACGAGCAGTACTTC
>TRBV29-1|.|.|TRBJ2-7
CSVEGGYF
TGCAGCGTTGAGGGGGGGTACTTC
>TRBV7-9|.|.|TRBJ1-6
CASRAGQQNSPLHF
TGTGCCAGCAGAGCGGGACAACAGAATTCACCCCTCCACTTT
>TRBV13|few|TRBD1|TRBJ2-1
CASSLGDRALSDEQFF
TGTGCCAGCAGCTTAGGGGACAGGGCCCTAAGTGATGAGCAGTTCTTC
>TRBV6-2/TRBV6-3|.|TRBD2|TRBJ2-5
CASSYPERGGQETQYF
TGTGCCAGCAGTTACCCCGAGCGGGGGGGACAAGAGACCCAGTACTTC
>TRBV7-2|.|.|TRBJ2-3
CASSLSRDTQYF
TGTGCCAGCAGCTTGAGCAGGGATACGCAGTATTTT
>TRBV7-2|.|.|TRBJ2-7
CASSLVGINEQYF
TGTGCCAGCAGCTTAGTAGGGATAAACGAGCAGTACTTC
>TRBV4-1|.|TRBD2|TRBJ2-3
CASSQGTAGGPADTQYF
TGCGCCAGCAGCCAAGGTACAGCGGGAGGGCCAGCAGATACGCAGTATTTT
>TRBV10-1|.|.|TRBJ2-7
CASSESPELGSYEQYF
TGCGCCAGCAGTGAGTCACCCGAACTGGGATCCTACGAGCAGTACTTC
>TRBV3-1/TRBV3-2|.|.|TRBJ2-3
CASSPSSGTDTQYF
TGTGCCAGCAGCCCCTCTAGCGGCACAGATACGCAGTATTTT
>TRBV2|.|.|TRBJ2-2
CASSEARATGELFF
TGTGCCAGCAGTGAAGCCAGGGCCACCGGGGAGCTGTTTTTT
>TRBV11-2|once|.|TRBJ1-1
CASSRQVTPLEAFF
TGTGCCAGCAGCAGACAGGTAACCCCTCTAGAAGCTTTCTTT
>TRBV19|.|.|TRBJ2-1
CASSTIGQINEQFF
TGTGCCAGTAGTACGATAGGACAGATCAATGAGCAGTTCTTC
>TRBV27|.|TRBD1|TRBJ1-2
CASRAGGFYGYTF
TGTGCCAGCAGGGCAGGGGGATTCTATGGCTACACCTTC
>TRBV12-3/TRBV12-4|.|.|TRBJ2-5
CASNGGGWETQYF
TGTGCCAGCAATGGTGGGGGCTGGGAGACCCAGTACTTC
>TRBV9|.|.|TRBJ1-5
CASSPRGDSNQPQHF
TGTGCCAGCAGCCCAAGGGGGGATAGCAATCAGCCCCAGCATTTT
>TRBV6-5|.|.|TRBJ1-6
CASSGVAYNSPLHF
TGTGCCAGTTCAGGGGTGGCCTATAATTCACCCCTCCACTTT
>TRBV28|.|.|TRBJ2-1
CASSLRSTWYEQFF
TGTGCCAGCAGTTTAAGGTCCACTTGGTATGAGCAGTTCTTC
>TRBV28|.|.|TRBJ1-2
CASSAPHWANYGYTF
TGTGCCAGCAGTGCCCCCCACTGGGCGAACTATGGCTACACCTTC
>TRBV11-3|.|.|TRBJ2-1
CASSRGGSVNEQFF
TGTGCCAGCAGCAGGGGGGGCTCTGTGAATGAGCAGTTCTTC